Ten or more counts support the clone carrying this TCR beta chain. This sample was included in a study of CD8+CD57+ T cells in acquired aplastic anemia. CDR3 size: 14 residues. CDR1 SGHTA and CDR2 FQGNSA come from the germline V gene. V dropped 9 bases and J dropped 1 base, with 15 bases sitting between them. CDR3 and TCR beta VDJ profiling relied on a genomic DNA template. TCRdb fed the reads into MiXCR, producing one record per CDR3 protein. The profile covers 150,000 to 200,000 distinct CDR3 sequences, with under 50% appearing a single time and about 1.8% taken by the ten largest. Individuals selected for sequencing had exhibited CD8+CD57+ cell expansion on flow cytometry.

The V gene is TRBV7-2, the J gene TRBJ1-1; D ambiguous. Sequenced: sorted CD4+, CD8+, or CD8+CD57+ T cells (not recorded which) from PBMCs. This TCR was sampled from a human donor with aplastic anemia. The CDR3 coding sequence is TGTGCCAGTAGTAGCTCGGGGTCGAACACTGAAGCTTTCTTT. Amino acid sequence: CASSSSGSNTEAFF.